This entry is about one TCR beta chain. The entry originates in a study of brain T cells in children with intractable seizures. The table came from immunoSEQ multiplex PCR; TCRdb's copy has only in-frame clones and leaves some out. This repertoire shows about 340,000 clones, 93% found once; its top ten account for around 5%. The V end was cut by 3 bases, the J end by 3 bases, with 9 bases between. This CDR3 contains 13 residues. This sample's time point: blood from clinic visit 5 months post-surgery; TSC patient then seizure free. The chain combines TRBV12-3 or TRBV12-4 with TRBJ2-7, with a tentative D call TRBD1 (5 bases). Material: peripheral blood, obtained 4 to 6 months after surgery. The source is a boy in the first two years of life with tuberous sclerosis and intractable seizures. The CDR3 here is CASSLGQIYEQYF. The CDR3 nucleotides are TGTGCCAGCAGTTTGGGGCAGATCTACGAGCAGTACTTC.